This entry describes one TCR beta chain. Its target is unknown. The data were obtained in a study of beta chain features in type 1 diabetes. On the study more broadly: Patients and healthy donors were similar in age, gender and cell yields.

Overall study findings and caveats: TCRB CDR3s were moderately but significantly shorter in Type 1 diabetes patients in all four CD4+ subsets. Fewer insertions but more deletions were seen at VDJ junctions in type 1 diabetes patients.

The whole isolated RNA underwent reverse transcription, so sequencing captured expressed TCRB transcripts. Naive, central memory and regulatory T cell samples averaged approximately 3.6 million immunoSEQ reads each. Produced via immunoSEQ multiplex PCR; TCRdb's table is partial and in-frame only. The data show roughly 280,000 clones, around 24% seen once. The sequence was collected from a woman in her thirties with type 1 diabetes. Sequenced sample: naive CD4+ T cells from blood.

The CDR3 region has the DNA TGTGCCAGTAGTATATGGGCCCCGCGCAGGGGATGGAACTATGGCTACACCTTC. This translates into CASSIWAPRRGWNYGYTF. This chain connects TRBV19 to TRBJ1-2, with D possibly matching TRBD1 (6 bases). V was trimmed by 2 bases and J by 2 bases, leaving 21 bases between them. Germline V gives CDR1 LNHDA, CDR2 SQIVND (reference sequence). This CDR3 is built from 18 residues. Complete variable domain (other parts from reference TRBV19 and TRBJ1-2): DGGITQSPKYLFRKEGQNVTLSCEQNLNHDAMYWYRQDPGQGLRLIYYSQIVNDFQKGDIAEGYSVSREKKESFPLTVTSAQKNPTAFYLCASSIWAPRRGWNYGYTFGSGTRLTVV.